The entry below describes one TCR beta chain. What it binds is not known. This sample stems from a study of T-cell reconstitution after alpha-beta-depleted transplantation in children. Findings of the study overall: Newly generated T cells supplied most T-cell counts and diversity one year post-transplant. Recipient T cells and thymic progenitors that survived gave rise to the high TCRbeta diversity observed at day 60 in some patients. By about two months after transplant, alpha-beta T cells reportedly arose from several hundred graft clones that had expanded.

The CDR3 spans 13 residues. Germline CDR1 DFQATT, CDR2 SNEGSKA (reference sequence). The V end lost 4 bases, the J end lost 1 base, and 8 bases lay between the germline ends. Unique molecular identifiers were incorporated during preparation of the TCRbeta library. MiXCR, run by TCRdb on the PCR reads, gives a single entry per CDR3 protein. Among a few hundred thousand distinct CDR3 sequences, 43% were seen once, and the ten largest hold approximately 30%. This specimen consisted of PBMCs, obtained before TCRalphabeta/CD19-depleted stem cell transplant. This clonotype was obtained from a girl aged 2-15 years with aplastic anemia, due to receive a stem cell transplant. The rearrangement links TRBV20-1 to TRBJ1-5; D is undetermined. The CDR3 DNA sequence: TGCAGTGCTAACGACATAAGCAATCAGCCCCAGCATTTT. This gives the protein CSANDISNQPQHF.